Listed here are 32 T cell receptor beta chains from one sample, sequenced in a study of T cells in Graves' hyperthyroidism and ophthalmopathy. From RNA transcripts, TCR beta CDR3 regions were amplified. Using the HTBI primer set, a first-round RT-PCR was run on the TCR CDR3. TCRdb called the multiplex PCR reads again in MiXCR, with one record for every CDR3 protein. The table has 640,000 or so distinct CDR3 sequences, approximately 14% seen once. Sequencing input: blood. All receptors derive from a woman aged 40 to 50 with Graves' ophthalmopathy.

The chain combines TRBV7-3 with TRBJ2-2; tentative D call: TRBD1 (5 bases). Germline assignment: CDR1 SGHTA and CDR2 FQGTGA. Trimming left V 6 bases short and J 6 bases short, with 14 bases between. This CDR3 spans 14 amino acids. CDR3 protein: CASSSLGVPGELFF. In DNA form, the CDR3 reads TGTGCCAGCAGTTCCTTAGGGGTGCCCGGGGAGCTGTTTTTT.

V and J are TRBV5-1 and TRBJ2-7, with D possibly matching TRBD2 (6 bases). The V end was cut by 0 bases, the J end by 0 bases, with 22 bases between. The germline CDR1 and CDR2 sequences are SGHRS and YFSETQ. This CDR3 contains 19 residues. This chain's CDR3 is CASSLGPPPWRDLSYEQYF. CDR3 DNA sequence: TGCGCCAGCAGCTTGGGTCCCCCCCCCTGGCGGGACCTCTCCTACGAGCAGTACTTC. The variable domain in full, with the rest retrieved from reference TRBV5-1 and TRBJ2-7, is KAGVTQTPRYLIKTRGQQVTLSCSPISGHRSVSWYQQTPGQGLQFLFEYFSETQRNKGNFPGRFSGRQFSNSRSEMNVSTLELGDSALYLCASSLGPPPWRDLSYEQYFGPGTRLTVT.

This clonotype appeared many times. The chain links TRBV3-1 to TRBJ2-5; D gene uncertain. The CDR3 covers 13 residues. Per the germline V gene, CDR1 is LGHDT and CDR2 is YNNKEL (reference sequence). V lost 2 bases and J lost 5, with 9 bases in between. Here the CDR3 reads CASSQRSLETQYF. CDR3 DNA: TGTGCCAGCAGCCAACGGAGTTTGGAGACCCAGTACTTC.

V is TRBV5-6 and J is TRBJ2-2; 8 nucleotides match TRBD1. Trimming removed 4 bases from V and 5 bases from J; junction bases left unmatched: 4. CDR3 length: 14 amino acids. Germline V gives CDR1 SGHDT, CDR2 YYEEEE. The CDR3 spells CASSRQGLTGELFF. The CDR3 coding sequence is TGTGCCAGCAGCCGACAGGGGTTAACCGGGGAGCTGTTTTTT.

V gene TRBV7-2 combines with J gene TRBJ1-5, with D perhaps TRBD1 (6 bases). Trimming pared 4 bases from V and 4 bases from J, leaving 11 bases between. CDR3 length equals 14 residues. The V gene's germline CDR1 is SGHTA and CDR2 FQGNSA. The DNA for the CDR3 is TGTGCCAGCAGCTCCCACAGGGTAAATCAGCCCCAGCATTTT. Its protein is CASSSHRVNQPQHF.

This clonotype turned up a few times. V and J are TRBV5-6 and TRBJ2-5; TRBD2 matches at 8 bases. The CDR3 loop spans 14 amino acids. J lost 7 bases, V lost 4 bases, and 9 bases had no gene match. The germline gives CDR1 SGHDT, CDR2 YYEEEE. The CDR3 DNA follows: TGTGCCAGCAGCCTTGGACTAGCTTTTGGGACCCAGTACTTC. Its translation: CASSLGLAFGTQYF. The full variable domain, with the rest looked up from reference TRBV5-6 and TRBJ2-5, is DAGVTQSPTHLIKTRGQQVTLRCSPKSGHDTVSWYQQALGQGPQFIFQYYEEEERQRGNFPDRFSGHQFPNYSSELNVNALLLGDSALYLCASSLGLAFGTQYFGPGTRLLVL.

This clonotype was counted at least ten times. The gene calls are TRBV6-5 and TRBJ2-7, with D hard to call. Between the trimmed V and J ends, which lost 0 bases and 0 bases, there was a span of 15 bases. Germline V gives CDR1 MNHEY, CDR2 SVGAGI. The CDR3 is 17 residues long. The CDR3 protein is CASSYSRTLASSYEQYF. The CDR3 bases are TGTGCCAGCAGTTACTCCCGCACGCTCGCGAGCTCCTACGAGCAGTACTTC.

This clonotype was detected only a few times. One end of the junction is discordant with germline, which a read error may explain. The chain joins TRBV6-1 to TRBJ2-5; weak D call: TRBD1 (6 bases). The CDR3 is 14 residues long. Germline CDR1 MNHNS, CDR2 SASEGT. The chain's CDR3 is CASSPRTAQGTQYF. CDR3 bases: TGTGCCAGCAGTCCACGGACAGCGCAAGGGACCCAGTACTTC.

The chain links TRBV12-3 or TRBV12-4 to TRBJ2-7, with a possible D match to TRBD2 (5 bases). The V end was cut by 4 bases, the J end by 4 bases, with 14 bases between. CDR3 size: 14 residues. The CDR3 nucleotides read TGTGCCAGCAGTTCCCGATGGAGGTTTTACGAGCAGTACTTC. It yields the protein CASSSRWRFYEQYF.

The genes are TRBV4-1 and TRBJ1-1, with D perhaps TRBD1 (5 bases). This CDR3 has 17 amino acids. Germline CDR1 MGHRA, CDR2 YSYEKL. Trimming removed 3 bases from V and 2 bases from J, with 19 bases in between. The CDR3 DNA is TGCGCCAGCAGCCAGAGCCGCCTCAGGGCAGAAAACACTGAAGCTTTCTTT. This translates into CASSQSRLRAENTEAFF.

This clonotype was seen ten or more times. The V call is TRBV29-1, the J call TRBJ1-2, with D hard to call. Trimming took off 1 base at V and 6 bases at J, with 12 bases between the two ends. Looked up from germline, CDR1 is SQVTM and CDR2 is ANQGSEA. This CDR3 is built from 13 residues. CDR3: CSVEAKDRHGYTF. CDR3 nucleotide sequence: TGCAGCGTTGAAGCCAAAGACCGACATGGCTACACCTTC.

This clonotype was counted ten times or more. This sequence joins TRBV6-1 and TRBJ2-2; TRBD2 agrees at 12 bases. V trimming: 5 bases; J trimming: 3 bases; junction bases outside the gene matches: 1. This CDR3 is 15 amino acids long. CDR1 and CDR2 (germline): MNHNS, SASEGT. The CDR3 sequence is CASSRLAGDTGELFF. As DNA, the CDR3 is TGTGCCAGCAGTAGACTAGCGGGAGACACCGGGGAGCTGTTTTTT.

The chain uses TRBV18 and TRBJ2-5; D is perhaps TRBD1 (6 bases). The CDR3 runs 15 residues. Germline V gene sequence: CDR1 KGHSH, CDR2 LQKENI. V dropped 5 bases and J dropped 3 bases, with 16 bases sitting between them. CDR3 DNA sequence: TGTGCCAGCTCAACTGGGTGGGACACCAAAGAGACCCAGTACTTC. This sequence encodes CASSTGWDTKETQYF.

This clonotype came up many times. The V call is TRBV2, the J call TRBJ2-2, with D unclear. This CDR3 contains 15 residues. Germline CDR1 reads SNHLY; CDR2 reads FYNNEI. Trimming cost V 4 bases and J 0 bases, with 9 bases left between them. In DNA form, the CDR3 reads TGTGCCAGCAGTGTCGTAAGGGCGAACACCGGGGAGCTGTTTTTT. Amino acids: CASSVVRANTGELFF.

This clonotype was picked up many times. The chain recombines TRBV20-1 with TRBJ2-2; 7 bases map to TRBD1. Germline CDR1 and CDR2: DFQATT and SNEGSKA (reference sequence). CDR3 size: 14 residues. The J segment lost 7 bases and the V segment lost 4 bases, leaving 9 bases of the junction unmatched. CDR3 nucleotide sequence: TGCAGTGCTAAGGACAGGAAGGGATTCGGGGAGCTGTTTTTT. Translated: CSAKDRKGFGELFF.

Ten or more counts support this clonotype. V and J are TRBV6-5 and TRBJ2-2; D could derive from TRBD1 or TRBD2 (5 bases each). Per the germline V gene, CDR1 is MNHEY and CDR2 is SVGAGI. This CDR3 region has 16 residues. Trimming left V 2 bases short and J 3 bases short, with 13 bases between. The CDR3 here is CASSYVAPGHTGELFF. The CDR3 coding sequence is TGTGCCAGCAGTTACGTTGCACCGGGGCACACCGGGGAGCTGTTTTTT.

This clonotype showed up many times. This sequence joins TRBV29-1 and TRBJ2-7; 7 positions agree with TRBD2. There are 13 residues in the CDR3. Losses at the gene ends were 4 bases for V and 1 base for J; bases not matched to a gene: 4. Germline CDR1 and CDR2: SQVTM and ANQGSEA. CDR3 DNA sequence: TGCAGCGTTGCGCCTAGCGGATCCTACGAGCAGTACTTC. Translating gives CSVAPSGSYEQYF.

The chain uses TRBV20-1 and TRBJ2-7; TRBD2 aligns across 10 bases. The trim removed 5 bases at V and 0 bases at J, leaving 13 bases unmatched. From germline, CDR1 is DFQATT and CDR2 SNEGSKA (reference sequence). The CDR3 covers 17 residues. CDR3 protein: CSASGGTSGISSYEQYF. The CDR3 coding sequence is TGCAGTGCTTCGGGGGGAACTAGCGGGATTTCCTCCTACGAGCAGTACTTC.

This clonotype was detected ten times or more. The V and J genes are TRBV28 and TRBJ2-7, with 8 positions matching TRBD1. Germline V CDR1 and CDR2: MDHEN, SYDVKM. Germline trimming cut 3 bases from V and 6 bases from J; bases unmatched to any gene: 10. The length of the CDR3 is 15 residues. CDR3 sequence: CASSLEAGGWGEQYF. CDR3 nucleotides: TGTGCCAGCAGTTTGGAGGCAGGGGGCTGGGGCGAGCAGTACTTC.

This clonotype showed up many times. It is unclear where the CDR3 begins or ends on the DNA, so no DNA is shown, and the CDR3 is as TCRdb lists it. The chain has TRBV2 and TRBJ2-4; TRBD1, the table's D call, lacks a check against the DNA. The length of the CDR3 is 15 amino acids, counting both ends. Germline loops: CDR1 SNHLY, CDR2 FYNNEI. CDR3 residues: CASSLAQAGSGIQYF.

This clonotype was found many times. The chain uses TRBV6-5 and TRBJ2-7; 10 bases match TRBD2. Germline lookup yields CDR1 MNHEY and CDR2 SVGAGI. V lost 5 bases to trimming and J lost 0 bases; unmatched junction nucleotides: 7. The CDR3 is 16 amino acids. The CDR3 region is CASSNRAGGPSYEQYF. For the CDR3, the DNA is TGTGCCAGCAGTAACCGAGCGGGAGGGCCCTCCTACGAGCAGTACTTC.

This clonotype has ten or more counts. The chain couples TRBV28 to TRBJ1-5; D is possibly TRBD1 (5 bases). CDR1 is MDHEN, CDR2 SYDVKM, per germline. This CDR3 comprises 14 residues. Trimming left V 2 bases short and J 6 bases short, with 11 bases between. The chain's CDR3 is CASSLMTDLQPQHF. The DNA for the CDR3 is TGTGCCAGCAGTTTAATGACAGATCTTCAGCCCCAGCATTTT.

Concerning this clonotype: A junction end diverges from the germline sequence, so it may reflect a read error. The chain is built from TRBV6-1 and TRBJ2-2, with 7 positions matching TRBD2. The CDR3 is 16 amino acids. Germline V lookup: CDR1 MNHNS, CDR2 SASEGT. In DNA, the CDR3 is TGTGCCATCAGTGAAGCGGGATTTGGTAACACCGGGGAGCTGTTTTTT. Translating gives CAISEAGFGNTGELFF.

The table lists this clonotype with many counts. The CDR3 nucleotides are TGTGCCAGCAGGGACGTGTTTAGGGATGGCTACACCTTC. This encodes CASRDVFRDGYTF. J is TRBJ1-2 and V is TRBV27; D gene unclear. Trimming pared 6 bases from V and 6 bases from J, leaving 14 bases between. Germline CDR1 reads MNHEY; CDR2 reads SMNVEV (reference sequence). The CDR3 spans 13 residues.

This clonotype was observed a single time. The rearrangement joins TRBV28 to TRBJ2-7; 11 nucleotides line up with TRBD2. The CDR3 extends over 15 amino acids. From germline, CDR1 is MDHEN and CDR2 SYDVKM. Trimming took 6 bases from V and 1 from J; bases not matched to a gene: 5. DNA of the CDR3: TGTGCCAGCAGGGCTAGCGGGAGGTTGTCCTACGAGCAGTACTTC. Protein sequence: CASRASGRLSYEQYF.

This clonotype was seen many times. The V call is TRBV12-5, the J call TRBJ2-5, with 10 bases lining up with TRBD2. The CDR3 has 13 amino acids. Trimming removed 6 bases from V and 5 bases from J; junction bases left unmatched: 3. The germline CDR1 and CDR2 sequences are LGHNT and FRNRAP. CDR3 sequence (DNA): TGTGCTAGTGGACCGGGACTAGCGGAGACCCAGTACTTC. Its translation is CASGPGLAETQYF.

In its sample, this clonotype was seen many times. The chain joins TRBV6-5 to TRBJ2-7; the match to TRBD1 covers 10 bases. This CDR3 spans 14 amino acids. Germline assignment: CDR1 MNHEY and CDR2 SVGAGI. Trimming at V came to 6 bases and at J to 5 bases, leaving 7 bases not matched to a gene. The CDR3 DNA sequence: TGTGCCAGCAGGGTCGGGGACAGGGGTCACGAGCAGTACTTC. It specifies CASRVGDRGHEQYF.

In its sample, this clonotype was seen many times. This rearrangement joins TRBV6-1 to TRBJ1-1; tentative D call: TRBD1 (5 bases). This CDR3 region has 13 residues. The V end was cut by 7 bases, the J end by 4 bases, with 13 bases between. Germline CDR1 is MNHNS and CDR2 is SASEGT. The chain's CDR3 is CASIPGRGTEAFF. In DNA form, the CDR3 reads TGTGCCAGCATCCCGGGAAGGGGCACTGAAGCTTTCTTT.

The CDR3 region has the DNA TGTGCCAGCAGTTACTCAACAATGGGACATTACGGCTACACCTTC. It specifies CASSYSTMGHYGYTF. This rearrangement joins TRBV6-2 or TRBV6-3 to TRBJ1-2; TRBD1 might be the D (6 bases). This CDR3 contains 15 residues. V was pared by 0 bases and J by 8 bases, with 16 bases between. In germline, CDR1 is MNHEY, CDR2 SVGEGT.

There are many counts of this clonotype. This sequence joins TRBV6-1 and TRBJ1-1, with D unresolved. V was clipped by 4 bases and J by 5 bases, with 14 bases between them. This CDR3 spans 14 amino acids. In germline, CDR1 is MNHNS, CDR2 SASEGT. The CDR3 sequence is CASSGSAKPTEAFF. The CDR3 DNA reads TGTGCCAGCAGTGGAAGCGCTAAACCGACTGAAGCTTTCTTT.

There are many counts of this clonotype. J is TRBJ1-5 and V is TRBV6-1, with a weak D call TRBD1 (5 bases). The germline gives CDR1 MNHNS, CDR2 SASEGT. This CDR3 region has 14 residues. Trimming stripped 6 bases from V and 3 bases from J, with 12 bases between. The CDR3 sequence is CASRSGGYNQPQHF. The CDR3 bases are TGTGCCAGCAGATCCGGGGGATACAATCAGCCCCAGCATTTT.

There are many counts of this clonotype. One junction end disagrees with the germline gene, perhaps due to a read error. J is TRBJ1-1 and V is TRBV27; 7 nucleotides align to TRBD1. CDR1 and CDR2 (germline): MNHEY, SMNVEV (reference sequence). The CDR3 length is 16 residues. The CDR3 here is CASSPEWTGLSTEAFF. The CDR3 region has the DNA TGTGCCAGCAGTCCAGAGTGGACAGGACTGAGCACTGAAGCCTTCTTT.